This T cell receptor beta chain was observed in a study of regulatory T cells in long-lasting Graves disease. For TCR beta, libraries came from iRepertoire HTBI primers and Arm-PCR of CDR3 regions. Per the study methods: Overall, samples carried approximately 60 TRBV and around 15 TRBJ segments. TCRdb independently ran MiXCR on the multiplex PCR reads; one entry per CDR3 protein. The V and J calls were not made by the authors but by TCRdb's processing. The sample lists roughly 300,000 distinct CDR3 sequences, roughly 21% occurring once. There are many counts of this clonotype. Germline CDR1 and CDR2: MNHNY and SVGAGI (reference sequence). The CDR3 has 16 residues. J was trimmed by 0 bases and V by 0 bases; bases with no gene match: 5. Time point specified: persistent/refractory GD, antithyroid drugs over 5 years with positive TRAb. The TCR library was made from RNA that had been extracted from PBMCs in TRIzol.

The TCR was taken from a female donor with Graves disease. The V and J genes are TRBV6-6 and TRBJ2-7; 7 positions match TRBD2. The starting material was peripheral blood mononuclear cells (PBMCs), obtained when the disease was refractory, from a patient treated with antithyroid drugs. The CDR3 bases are TGTGCCAGCAGTTACTCGCAGGCGGGGGTCTCCTACGAGCAGTACTTC. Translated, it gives CASSYSQAGVSYEQYF.